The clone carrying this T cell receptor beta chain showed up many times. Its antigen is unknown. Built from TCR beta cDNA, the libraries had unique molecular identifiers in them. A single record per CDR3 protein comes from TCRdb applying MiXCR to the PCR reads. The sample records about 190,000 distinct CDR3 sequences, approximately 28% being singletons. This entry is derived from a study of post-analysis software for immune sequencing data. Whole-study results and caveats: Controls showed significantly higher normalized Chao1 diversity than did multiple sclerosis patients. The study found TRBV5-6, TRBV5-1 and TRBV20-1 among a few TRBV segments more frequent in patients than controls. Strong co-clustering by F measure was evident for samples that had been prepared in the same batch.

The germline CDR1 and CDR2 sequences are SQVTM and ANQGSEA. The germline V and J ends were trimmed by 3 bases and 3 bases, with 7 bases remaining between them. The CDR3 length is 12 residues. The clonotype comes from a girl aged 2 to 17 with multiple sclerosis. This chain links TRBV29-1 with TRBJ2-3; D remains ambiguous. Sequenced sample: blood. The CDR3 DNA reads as TGCAGCGTTGACGCCGAGACAGATACGCAGTATTTT. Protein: CSVDAETDTQYF.